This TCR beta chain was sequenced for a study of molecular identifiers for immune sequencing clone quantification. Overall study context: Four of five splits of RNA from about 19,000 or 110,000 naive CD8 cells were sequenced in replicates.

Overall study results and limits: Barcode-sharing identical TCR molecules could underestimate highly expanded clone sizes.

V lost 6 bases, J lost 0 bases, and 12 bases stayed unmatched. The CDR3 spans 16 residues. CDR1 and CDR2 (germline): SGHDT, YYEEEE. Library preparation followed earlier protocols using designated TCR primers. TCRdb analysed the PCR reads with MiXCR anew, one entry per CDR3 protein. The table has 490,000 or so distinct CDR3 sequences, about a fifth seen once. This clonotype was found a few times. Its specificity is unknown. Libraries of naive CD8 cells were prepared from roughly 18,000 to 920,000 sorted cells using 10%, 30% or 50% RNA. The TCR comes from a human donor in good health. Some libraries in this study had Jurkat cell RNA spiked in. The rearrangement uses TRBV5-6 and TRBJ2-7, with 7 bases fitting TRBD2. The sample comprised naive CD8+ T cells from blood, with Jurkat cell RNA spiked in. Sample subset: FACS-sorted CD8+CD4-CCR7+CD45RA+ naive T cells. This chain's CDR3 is CASTLARAGSSYEQYF. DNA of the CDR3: TGTGCCAGCACCCTGGCTCGAGCGGGGAGCTCCTACGAGCAGTACTTC.